The source of this TCR beta chain is a study of blood T cell repertoires in COVID-19. Across the study: T cells, B-cell-depleted T cells, or PBMCs supplied cDNA or gDNA.

CDR1 is MDHEN and CDR2 is SYDVKM in the germline V gene. Trimming took 7 bases from V and 7 from J, leaving 16 bases between them. CDR3 length equals 13 residues. Enrolled through a virtual design, the participants were between 18 and 89 years of age and came from roughly 22 US areas. Allocation to cohorts depended on clinical history reported by the participants. Authors' processing steps: Amplification of reference gene primers was used by the study to estimate nucleated cell counts. The data were produced by immunoSEQ multiplex PCR, yet TCRdb's version contains in-frame clones alone and is incomplete. The V and J calls and the clone size are those of that table, but D and trimming were determined from the DNA. Of about 220,000 clones in the sample, 85% to 90% were seen once.

The sequence derives from a woman between 18 and 29 years old in a cohort exposed to, infected with or recovered from COVID-19 (not recorded which). Sequencing used PBMCs or T cells enriched from blood (not recorded which). The rearrangement uses TRBV28 and TRBJ2-5, with TRBD2 as a possible D gene (6 bases). CDR3 amino acids: CASTFGGMWTQYF. CDR3 DNA sequence: TGTGCCAGCACCTTCGGGGGTATGTGGACCCAGTACTTC.